A single sample is the source of the 20 T cell receptor beta chains below, sequenced in a study of blood T cell repertoires in COVID-19. Some clones are missing from TCRdb's copy, which holds only in-frame ones; the method was immunoSEQ multiplex PCR. The sample contains about 28,000 clones, 85% to 95% of which appear only once. Material: peripheral blood. Receptors were obtained from a woman aged 70-85 years with COVID-19, enrolled during active disease.

The sample holds one count of this clone. The gene calls are TRBV15 and TRBJ2-3; 8 bases agree with TRBD2. CDR3 length: 16 amino acids. V was pared by 5 bases and J by 0 bases, with 7 bases of the junction left unmatched. The germline V gene encodes CDR1 LNHNV and CDR2 YYDKDF (reference sequence). The CDR3 nucleotides read TGTGCCACCAGCGGTGGACTAGCCGTAAGCACAGATACGCAGTATTTT. The encoded protein is CATSGGLAVSTDTQYF.

V and J are TRBV19 and TRBJ2-1; D gene ambiguous. Looked up from germline, CDR1 is LNHDA and CDR2 is SQIVND (reference sequence). The CDR3 sequence is 14 residues long. The V gene lost 5 bases and the J gene lost 3 bases, with 11 bases spanning the gap. The CDR3 sequence is CASSPPYVYNEQFF. CDR3 DNA sequence: TGTGCCAGTAGTCCGCCCTACGTCTACAATGAGCAGTTCTTC.

The J gene is TRBJ2-3, the V gene TRBV30; a weak D match, TRBD1 (5 bases). V was shortened by 2 bases and J by 3 bases, with 9 bases between the two germline ends. The germline gives CDR1 GTSNPN, CDR2 SVGIG (reference sequence). This CDR3 spans 13 amino acids. As DNA, the CDR3 is TGTGCCTGGAGTATCAGGGCGACAGATACGCAGTATTTT. Protein product: CAWSIRATDTQYF.

The J gene is TRBJ2-5, the V gene TRBV6-1; TRBD1 might be the D (6 bases). Germline V gene data show CDR1 as MNHNS and CDR2 as SASEGT. The CDR3 is 20 amino acids. V was shortened by 3 bases and J by 2 bases, with 28 bases between the two germline ends. The CDR3 DNA reads as TGTGCCAGCAGTGAGCTAAAGTGGCTCATAGGACAGACCCCTCAAGAGACCCAGTACTTC. Amino acid sequence: CASSELKWLIGQTPQETQYF.

The rearrangement uses TRBV7-2 and TRBJ2-1, with 8 positions matching TRBD2. The CDR3 is 16 residues long. CDR1 SGHTA and CDR2 FQGNSA come from the germline V gene. With 5 bases clipped from V and 9 bases from J, the junction kept 15 bases outside the gene matches. The CDR3 is CASSPTSGSHRVEQFF. In DNA, the CDR3 is TGTGCCAGCAGCCCGACGAGCGGGAGCCACCGGGTTGAGCAGTTCTTC.

The rearrangement joins TRBV7-9 to TRBJ1-2; D may be TRBD1 (6 bases). Germline lookup yields CDR1 SEHNR and CDR2 FQNEAQ (reference sequence). The CDR3 extends over 14 amino acids. The germline V and J ends were trimmed by 3 bases and 6 bases, with 14 bases remaining between them. Here the CDR3 reads CASSFRNTGNGYTF. CDR3 bases: TGTGCCAGCAGCTTCCGAAATACAGGGAATGGCTACACCTTC.

J is TRBJ2-3 and V is TRBV10-1; D might be TRBD2 (6 bases). V was shortened by 4 bases and J by 4 bases, with 15 bases between the two germline ends. This CDR3 is built from 15 residues. From germline, CDR1 is WNHNN and CDR2 SYGVQD (reference sequence). This chain's CDR3 is CASSAGRRSSDTQYF. The CDR3 region has the DNA TGCGCCAGCAGTGCTGGGAGGAGGAGTTCAGATACGCAGTATTTT.

V usage is TRBV3-1 (or the pseudogene TRBV3-2) and J usage is TRBJ1-6, with a weak D call TRBD1 (5 bases). V gave up 9 bases and J gave up 0 bases, with 9 bases separating them. Germline assignment: CDR1 LGHDT and CDR2 YNNKEL (reference sequence). CDR3 size: 14 residues. DNA for the CDR3: TGTGCCAGTCACGACAGCTCCTATAATTCACCCCTCCACTTT. This codes for CASHDSSYNSPLHF.

The chain couples TRBV6-2 or TRBV6-3 to TRBJ2-1; D is possibly TRBD1 (5 bases). The CDR3 loop spans 13 amino acids. Trimming left V 0 bases short and J 6 bases short, with 6 bases between. Germline values: CDR1 MNHEY, CDR2 SVGEGT. CDR3 in amino acids: CASSYSQGNEQFF. In DNA form, the CDR3 reads TGTGCCAGCAGTTACTCCCAGGGCAATGAGCAGTTCTTC.

This rearrangement joins TRBV12-3 or TRBV12-4 to TRBJ2-1; D is ambiguous. V shed 5 bases and J shed 6 bases, with 11 bases lying between them. The CDR3 covers 13 residues. The DNA of the CDR3 is TGTGCCAGCAGTCTCACAAACCCCAATGAGCAGTTCTTC. The encoded protein is CASSLTNPNEQFF.

The DNA of the CDR3 is TGTGCCAGCAGCTTAGCGACTAGCCTCACAGATACGCAGTATTTT. Translating it yields CASSLATSLTDTQYF. The chain uses TRBV7-9 and TRBJ2-3, with 7 bases aligning to TRBD2. V dropped 0 bases and J dropped 2; count of bases not matched to a gene: 2. The germline V gene has CDR1 SEHNR and CDR2 FQNEAQ (reference sequence). The CDR3 runs 15 residues.

The chain recombines TRBV29-1 with TRBJ2-1, with 10 bases identical to TRBD2. V gave up 4 bases and J gave up 1 base; unmatched junction bases: 10. Looked up from germline, CDR1 is SQVTM and CDR2 is ANQGSEA. The CDR3 covers 17 residues. CDR3 in amino acids: CSVGPRLAGGSYNEQFF. The CDR3 nucleotides read TGCAGCGTTGGACCCCGCTTAGCGGGAGGATCCTACAATGAGCAGTTCTTC.

V gene TRBV11-2 combines with J gene TRBJ2-1; D is ambiguous. The CDR3 is made up of 11 amino acids. Germline V gene lookup returns CDR1 SGHAT and CDR2 FQNNGV. V dropped 7 bases and J dropped 4 bases, with 5 bases sitting between them. In nucleotides, the CDR3 is TGTGCCAGCACGCAGTACAATGAGCAGTTCTTC. It is translated as CASTQYNEQFF.

The chain uses TRBV7-2 and TRBJ2-5; D remains ambiguous. Trimming removed 2 bases at V and 5 bases at J, with 9 bases between. CDR3 size: 13 residues. From germline, CDR1 is SGHTA and CDR2 FQGNSA. In nucleotides, the CDR3 is TGTGCCAGCAGCTTATCGGTAGCCGAGACCCAGTACTTC. This gives the protein CASSLSVAETQYF.

The CDR3 spells CASSSSGGSRNTIYF. In DNA, the CDR3 is TGTGCCAGCAGCTCGTCAGGGGGGTCGAGAAACACCATATATTTT. The genes are TRBV13 and TRBJ1-3; 7 bases map to TRBD1. With V trimmed by 4 bases and J by 5 bases, 8 bases remained unmatched. CDR3 length: 15 amino acids. The germline V gene has CDR1 PRHDT and CDR2 FYEKMQ (reference sequence).

The CDR3 DNA sequence: TGTGCCAGTAGTATAGCTGGAGACAGGGACCCTGCCCGGGCCCAAAATCAGCCCCAGCATTTT. Translating it yields CASSIAGDRDPARAQNQPQHF. This sequence joins TRBV19 and TRBJ1-5; 7 positions agree with TRBD1. The V gene end was trimmed by 1 base and the J gene end by 4 bases; junction bases not matched to a gene: 22. In germline, CDR1 is LNHDA, CDR2 SQIVND (reference sequence). The CDR3 has 21 residues.

The chain combines TRBV28 with TRBJ2-7; a weak D match, TRBD1 (6 bases). This CDR3 has 17 residues. The V gene lost 9 bases and the J gene lost 2 bases, with 26 bases spanning the gap. CDR1 and CDR2 from the germline V gene are MDHEN and SYDVKM. CDR3 amino acids: CASKRSPVRTAAYEQYF. CDR3 nucleotides: TGTGCCAGTAAAAGATCCCCCGTTAGGACAGCGGCCTACGAGCAGTACTTC.

The rearrangement uses TRBV28 and TRBJ1-3; no reliable D call. Germline lookup yields CDR1 MDHEN and CDR2 SYDVKM. Trimming pared 6 bases from V and 4 bases from J, leaving 13 bases between. The CDR3 is 14 amino acids. Written as DNA, the CDR3 is TGTGCCAGCAGCTCGGCCCAGGCCGGAAACACCATATATTTT. Amino acid sequence: CASSSAQAGNTIYF.

The chain links TRBV3-1 (or the pseudogene TRBV3-2) to TRBJ1-1; D may be TRBD1 (6 bases). CDR1 and CDR2 (germline): LGHDT, YNNKEL (reference sequence). The CDR3 sequence is 16 residues long. The ends were cut back, 3 bases at V and 8 bases at J, with 22 bases in the middle. This CDR3 reads CASSQAGTPPGMEAFF. The CDR3 region has the DNA TGTGCCAGCAGCCAGGCCGGGACACCCCCCGGGATGGAAGCTTTCTTT.

This CDR3 is CAWSVGAQETQYF. The CDR3 DNA reads TGTGCCTGGAGTGTAGGGGCCCAAGAGACCCAGTACTTC. The V and J genes are TRBV30 and TRBJ2-5; a possible D gene is TRBD1 (5 bases). The V gene lost 0 bases and the J gene lost 1 base, with 6 bases spanning the gap. CDR1 is GTSNPN, CDR2 SVGIG, per germline (reference sequence). The CDR3 consists of 13 residues.